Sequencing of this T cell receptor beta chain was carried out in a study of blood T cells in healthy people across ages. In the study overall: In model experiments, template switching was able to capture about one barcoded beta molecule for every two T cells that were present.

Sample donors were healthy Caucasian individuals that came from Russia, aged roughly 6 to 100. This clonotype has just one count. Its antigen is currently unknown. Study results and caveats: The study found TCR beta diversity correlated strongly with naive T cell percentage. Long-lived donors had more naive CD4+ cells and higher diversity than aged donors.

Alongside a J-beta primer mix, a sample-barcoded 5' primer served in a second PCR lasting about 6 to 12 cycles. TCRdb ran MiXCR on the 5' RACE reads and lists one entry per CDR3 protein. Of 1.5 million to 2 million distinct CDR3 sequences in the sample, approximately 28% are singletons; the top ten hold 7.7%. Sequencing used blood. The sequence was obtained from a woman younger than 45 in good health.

This CDR3 is CAVSMGLAGNEQYF. CDR3 bases: TGTGCCGTTTCTATGGGACTAGCGGGCAATGAGCAGTACTTC. The chain links TRBV12-3 or TRBV12-4 to TRBJ2-7, with 12 nucleotides matching TRBD2. There are 14 residues in the CDR3. The ends lost 11 bases at V and 7 bases at J; junction bases unmatched: 12.